The present entry profiles one TCR beta chain with its context. These data belong to a study of T cells in Graves' hyperthyroidism and ophthalmopathy. Newly diagnosed hyperthyroidism, duration under 2 months, in patients aged 18 to 65. Patients were excluded because of uncontrolled infection, other autoimmune disease, pregnancy or lactation. A sample of blood taken at first hyperthyroidism diagnosis preceded any ophthalmopathy symptoms. TCR beta CDR3 regions were amplified from RNA transcripts. Initially, a first-round RT-PCR of the TCR CDR3 employed the HTBI primer set. MiXCR, applied by TCRdb to the multiplex PCR reads, yields one record per CDR3 protein. The sample records hundreds of thousands of distinct CDR3 sequences, around a sixth being singletons. The CDR3 loop spans 14 amino acids. J gave up 8 bases and V 7 bases, and 5 bases lay outside the gene matches. Looked up from germline, CDR1 is SNHLY and CDR2 is FYNNEI.

The sample was blood. V is TRBV2 and J is TRBJ1-6; 10 bases align to TRBD1. The sequence derives from a woman aged 45-65 years with Graves' hyperthyroidism that later progressed to Graves' ophthalmopathy. CDR3 nucleotides: TGTGCCAGCACCCCGGGACAGGGGTATTCACCCCTCCACTTT. It encodes CASTPGQGYSPLHF.